One sample yielded the 27 T cell receptor beta chains listed below, sequenced in a study of regulatory T cells in long-lasting Graves disease. Time point denoted: newly diagnosed GD, antithyroid drugs for less than 3 months. From RNA extracted from PBMCs, the TCR library was made. Arm-PCR of CDR3 regions and iRepertoire HTBI primers were used to build TCR beta libraries. TCRdb ran MiXCR on the multiplex PCR reads and lists one entry per CDR3 protein. The sample consists of some 220,000 distinct CDR3 sequences, roughly 19% of them appearing once. The same data also contributed to another study, on T cells in Graves' hyperthyroidism and ophthalmopathy.

This sample comprised peripheral blood mononuclear cells (PBMCs), obtained at new diagnosis, from a patient treated with antithyroid drugs. The receptors derive from a woman in her 30s with Graves disease.

The chain combines TRBV11-2 with TRBJ2-1, with D hard to call. Germline V lookup: CDR1 SGHAT, CDR2 FQNNGV. CDR3 length: 17 residues. Trimming left V 1 base short and J 4 bases short, with 17 bases between. The CDR3 loop is CASSLVILAPMYNEQFF. The CDR3, as DNA: TGTGCCAGCAGCTTAGTAATCTTGGCGCCCATGTACAATGAGCAGTTCTTC.

This clonotype has a count of ten or more. The rearrangement links TRBV12-3 or TRBV12-4 to TRBJ1-1; 12 positions agree with TRBD1. CDR3 length equals 21 residues. J gave up 3 bases and V 5 bases, and 22 bases lay outside the gene matches. The CDR3 spells CASSPPPSLRDRGQAYTEAFF. CDR3 in DNA: TGTGCCAGCAGTCCGCCCCCCTCTCTCCGGGACAGGGGGCAGGCGTACACTGAAGCTTTCTTT.

With respect to this clonotype: A far more abundant clone sits one base away, making this likely a read error. The CDR3 loop is CASSLSPNKGAGHEQYF. In DNA, the CDR3 is TGTGCCAGCAGTCTCTCGCCAAACAAGGGAGCGGGCCACGAGCAGTACTTC. The chain recombines TRBV12-5 with TRBJ2-7; TRBD2 might be the D (6 bases). This CDR3 comprises 17 residues. From germline, CDR1 is LGHNT and CDR2 FRNRAP.

This clonotype was picked up a small number of times. The rearrangement links TRBV5-1 to TRBJ2-6; D ambiguous. This CDR3 region has 13 residues. Germline V CDR1 and CDR2: SGHRS, YFSETQ. Trimming left V 1 base short and J 12 bases short, with 11 bases between. This CDR3 reads CASSLRQAGVLTF. CDR3 nucleotides: TGCGCCAGCAGCTTGAGGCAGGCAGGCGTCCTGACTTTC.

This clonotype was recorded many times. The genes are TRBV20-1 and TRBJ2-3, with unresolved D. This CDR3 contains 11 residues. The V gene lost 5 bases and the J gene lost 6 bases, with 9 bases spanning the gap. Germline loops: CDR1 DFQATT, CDR2 SNEGSKA (reference sequence). CDR3 loop: CSALSKDTQYF. As DNA, the CDR3 is TGCAGTGCTCTCAGTAAGGATACGCAGTATTTT.

A word on this clonotype: A much larger clone lies a single base off, so this may be a read error. The V call is TRBV4-1, the J call TRBJ1-1; 8 nucleotides match TRBD1. The ends lost 2 bases at V and 4 bases at J; junction bases unmatched: 9. The germline V gene encodes CDR1 MGHRA and CDR2 YSYEKL. CDR3 length equals 16 residues. The CDR3 DNA sequence: TGCGCCAGCAGCCAAATCGGGCAGGGGGCTAGCACTGAAGCTTTCTTT. This translates into CASSQIGQGASTEAFF.

This clonotype occurred many times. This sequence joins TRBV6-1 and TRBJ2-5; a possible D gene is TRBD1 (6 bases). The germline V gene encodes CDR1 MNHNS and CDR2 SASEGT. This CDR3 contains 14 residues. Trimming took off 4 bases at V and 4 bases at J, with 13 bases between the two ends. For the CDR3, the DNA is TGTGCCAGCAGTGCTAGTACAGGGATAGAGACCCAGTACTTC. Protein: CASSASTGIETQYF.

A word on this clonotype: A read error may account for a junction end that differs from germline. V and J are TRBV28 and TRBJ2-7, with D perhaps matching TRBD2 (6 bases). CDR3 length: 16 amino acids. CDR1 MDHEN and CDR2 SYDVKM come from the germline V gene. CDR3 in amino acids: CASSFVAAAGSHEQYF. In nucleotides, the CDR3 is TGTGCCAGTAGTTTTGTAGCGGCGGCAGGGAGCCACGAGCAGTACTTC.

This clonotype has only a few counts. This sequence joins TRBV7-9 and TRBJ2-7, with 8 positions matching TRBD2. The CDR3 contains 16 residues. Losses at the gene ends were 5 bases for V and 4 bases for J; bases not matched to a gene: 13. Germline V gene sequence: CDR1 SEHNR, CDR2 FQNEAQ (reference sequence). The CDR3 sequence: CASSPFGAGGSYEQYF. As DNA, the CDR3 is TGTGCCAGCAGCCCCTTTGGGGCGGGGGGATCATACGAGCAGTACTTC.

This chain joins TRBV11-2 and TRBJ2-3; 12 nucleotides match TRBD2. The germline gives CDR1 SGHAT, CDR2 FQNNGV. The junction had 5 bases not matched to a gene; V was cut back by 3 bases and J by 1 base. There are 17 residues in the CDR3. The CDR3 spells CASSFSPSGGGTDTQYF. The CDR3 bases are TGTGCCAGCAGCTTTTCCCCTAGCGGGGGGGGCACAGATACGCAGTATTTT.

This clonotype was seen repeatedly, ten times or more. The rearrangement joins TRBV20-1 to TRBJ2-1; tentative D call: TRBD1 (5 bases). The CDR3 spans 12 residues. The V gene lost 5 bases and the J gene lost 3 bases, with 8 bases spanning the gap. CDR1 is DFQATT, CDR2 SNEGSKA, per germline (reference sequence). The CDR3 loop is CSAQGNYNEQFF. Written as DNA, the CDR3 is TGCAGTGCTCAGGGCAACTACAATGAGCAGTTCTTC.

This clonotype was picked up many times. The chain couples TRBV20-1 to TRBJ2-6; no clear D. The CDR3 is made up of 12 amino acids. The V gene lost 7 bases and the J gene lost 4 bases, with 8 bases spanning the gap. CDR1 is DFQATT, CDR2 SNEGSKA, per germline (reference sequence). The CDR3 protein is CSGVGGANVLTF. The CDR3 bases are TGCAGTGGGGTGGGGGGGGCCAACGTCCTGACTTTC.

The gene calls are TRBV20-1 and TRBJ2-1, with D maybe TRBD2 (5 bases). The CDR3 is 16 amino acids. The V gene's germline CDR1 is DFQATT and CDR2 SNEGSKA (reference sequence). Trimming shortened V by 4 bases and J by 3 bases, and 19 bases separated the two germline ends. CDR3 residues: CSANSLARLDYNEQFF. The CDR3 DNA reads as TGCAGTGCTAACTCGTTAGCGAGACTCGACTACAATGAGCAGTTCTTC.

This clonotype was seen ten or more times. The chain combines TRBV18 with TRBJ1-2; weak D call: TRBD1 (5 bases). Trimming removed 1 base from V and 4 bases from J, with 22 bases in between. The CDR3 has 18 amino acids. Germline V gives CDR1 KGHSH, CDR2 LQKENI. The CDR3: CASSPQRIPGKGTYGYTF. The CDR3 coding sequence is TGTGCCAGCTCACCACAACGAATTCCGGGGAAGGGGACCTATGGCTACACCTTC.

On this clonotype: It differs at one base from a far larger clone, so likely a read error. The J gene is TRBJ2-2, the V gene TRBV11-2, with 12 bases matching TRBD2. The CDR3 sequence is 16 residues long. Germline values: CDR1 SGHAT, CDR2 FQNNGV. CDR3 protein: CASSSLAGGYTAELFF. The CDR3 DNA is TGTGCCAGCAGCTCACTAGCGGGGGGCTACACCGCGGAGCTGTTTTTT.

In this sample, this clonotype turned up many times. This sequence joins TRBV12-3 or TRBV12-4 and TRBJ2-1, with TRBD2 matching 11 bases. V lost 4 bases to trimming and J lost 6 bases; unmatched junction nucleotides: 5. The CDR3 consists of 15 residues. For the CDR3, the DNA is TGTGCCAGCAGTTACACTAGCGGGAGCCCCAATGAGCAGTTCTTC. It is translated as CASSYTSGSPNEQFF.

The chain is built from TRBV10-3 and TRBJ2-3; D is possibly TRBD1 (6 bases). This CDR3 has 13 residues. Germline V gene data show CDR1 as ENHRY and CDR2 as SYGVKD. The germline V and J ends were trimmed by 11 bases and 2 bases, with 14 bases remaining between them. The CDR3 protein is CAAQGRVTDTQYF. The CDR3 coding sequence is TGTGCCGCACAGGGAAGGGTCACAGATACGCAGTATTTT.

As to this clonotype: The conserved closing phenylalanine or tryptophan is absent in this CDR3, likely reflecting a read error. The DNA is left out, because the CDR3 cannot be placed on it with certainty; the CDR3 is given as TCRdb lists it. The chain has TRBV20-1 and TRBJ2-7; the DNA was not compared with TRBD2, the D call given in the table. The CDR3 length equals 16 residues, ends included. The germline V gene encodes CDR1 DFQATT and CDR2 SNEGSKA (reference sequence). The CDR3 protein is CSSGLAGGVSTYEQSL.

This chain connects TRBV18 to TRBJ2-5; D is unclear. Trimming removed 0 bases at V and 5 bases at J, with 7 bases between. CDR3 length equals 13 residues. Germline V gives CDR1 KGHSH, CDR2 LQKENI. CDR3 nucleotide sequence: TGTGCCAGCTCACCACCGGACCGGGAGACCCAGTACTTC. Translating gives CASSPPDRETQYF.

About this clonotype: One end of the junction does not line up with germline, which may come from a read error. The rearrangement uses TRBV25-1 and TRBJ2-7, with a weak D call TRBD2 (6 bases). This CDR3 has 14 residues. Germline V gene lookup returns CDR1 MGHDK and CDR2 SYGVNS. The DNA of the CDR3 is TGTGCCATCAGTGAATTTTTCGACGGAGGGGAGCAGTACTTC. Protein product: CAISEFFDGGEQYF.

The chain has TRBV2 and TRBJ1-6; 9 nucleotides line up with TRBD1. J was trimmed by 6 bases and V by 6 bases; bases with no gene match: 9. The V gene's germline CDR1 is SNHLY and CDR2 FYNNEI. The CDR3 has 16 residues. The CDR3 DNA reads as TGTGCCAGCAGGGCTGGACAGGGGCACGCTAATTCACCCCTCCACTTT. This sequence encodes CASRAGQGHANSPLHF.

The sample holds many counts of this clonotype. The DNA for the CDR3 is TGTGCCACGGGGACTCCGTCGTCACCAGGCGGCACTGAAGCTTTCTTT. It yields the protein CATGTPSSPGGTEAFF. The chain combines TRBV10-3 with TRBJ1-1; tentative D call: TRBD1 (5 bases). Trimming took off 10 bases at V and 4 bases at J, with 25 bases between the two ends. This CDR3 spans 16 amino acids. Germline CDR1 reads ENHRY; CDR2 reads SYGVKD.

A word on this clonotype: The missing conserved phenylalanine or tryptophan at the end of this CDR3 makes a read error likely. The V and J genes are TRBV5-1 and TRBJ2-2; 8 bases line up with TRBD1. This CDR3 region has 15 residues. J gave up 1 base and V 2 bases, and 1 base lay outside the gene matches. Germline-derived CDR1 and CDR2 are SGHRS and YFSETQ. CDR3 DNA: TGCGCCAGCAGCTTAGGGACAGGGAACACCGGGGAGCTGTTTCTT. Translated, it gives CASSLGTGNTGELFL.

This clonotype appeared many times. The chain carries TRBV28 and TRBJ1-6; 8 nucleotides match TRBD1. V shed 8 bases and J 0 bases; nucleotides not matched to a gene: 9. The CDR3 is 17 amino acids. Germline loops: CDR1 MDHEN, CDR2 SYDVKM. The CDR3 sequence is CASERSGTGSYNSPLHF. As DNA, the CDR3 is TGTGCCAGCGAACGGTCCGGGACAGGCTCCTATAATTCACCCCTCCACTTT.

The sample holds a few counts of this clonotype. It may be a read error: a sequence one base away is much more abundant. The chain links TRBV11-2 to TRBJ1-5, with 7 bases that match TRBD1. Trimming at V came to 7 bases and at J to 0 bases, leaving 6 bases not matched to a gene. Germline V lookup: CDR1 SGHAT, CDR2 FQNNGV. The CDR3 totals 15 residues. CDR3 nucleotides: TGTGCCAGCAACAGGGACAGAAATAGCAATCAGCCCCAGCATTTT. This translates into CASNRDRNSNQPQHF. Combining the CDR3 with reference TRBV11-2 and TRBJ1-5 gives the whole variable domain EAGVAQSPRYKIIEKRQSVAFWCNPISGHATLYWYQQILGQGPKLLIQFQNNGVVDDSQLPKDRFSAERLKGVDSTLKIQPAKLEDSAVYLCASNRDRNSNQPQHFGDGTRLSIL.

In this sample, this clonotype turned up once. This chain connects TRBV11-2 to TRBJ1-1, with a weak D call TRBD1 (6 bases). CDR3 length: 14 residues. V lost 5 bases and J lost 4, with 14 bases in between. The V gene's germline CDR1 is SGHAT and CDR2 FQNNGV. The CDR3, as DNA: TGTGCCAGCAGCGCGCGGGGGGGCCTCACTGAAGCTTTCTTT. This translates into CASSARGGLTEAFF.

This clonotype was seen at least ten times. The rearrangement links TRBV20-1 to TRBJ1-5; D possibly corresponds to TRBD1 (6 bases). Germline CDR1 is DFQATT and CDR2 is SNEGSKA (reference sequence). The V end was cut by 6 bases, the J end by 0 bases, with 18 bases between. The CDR3 length is 16 residues. CDR3 sequence: CSAPPAGADSNQPQHF. In nucleotides, the CDR3 is TGCAGTGCCCCCCCCGCGGGGGCAGATAGCAATCAGCCCCAGCATTTT.